This T cell receptor (beta chain) comes out of a study of immune evolution from preneoplasia to lung adenocarcinoma. Study-wide results and caveats: Highest clonality occurred in KRAS-mutant, not EGFR-mutant or double wild-type, nodules. Normal lung had highest clonality; later lesions appeared denser, more diverse. Top clone frequencies peaked in normal lung, apparently declining through invasive adenocarcinoma.

TCRdb's copy holds only in-frame clones and misses some; the assay was immunoSEQ multiplex PCR. The sample consists of 8,000 or so clones, more than 75% of them appearing once. Trimming stripped 3 bases from V and 5 bases from J, with 19 bases between. CDR1 is MDHEN, CDR2 SYDVKM, per germline. The CDR3 is 16 amino acids. After pathologic assessment, macro-dissection selected premalignant or tumor cells for extraction. About this clone itself: Its target is unknown.

Material for sequencing was FFPE minimally invasive lung adenocarcinoma tissue. The receptor comes from a donor aged 70 or over with lung adenocarcinoma. This chain links TRBV28 with TRBJ1-1; possibly TRBD1 for D (5 bases). The CDR3: CASSFVEGIEGTEAFF. DNA for the CDR3: TGTGCCAGCAGTTTTGTTGAGGGGATAGAAGGGACTGAAGCTTTCTTT.